The T cell receptor beta chain described here comes from a study of tumor and adjacent non-tumor tissue in lung cancer. General study findings and limits: TCR diversity was significantly greater in tumor than normal lung tissue. In normal lung, the top 100 clones were significantly more dominant than in tumor.

The library came from three nested PCR rounds adapted from ARM-PCR protocols. One entry per CDR3 protein results from TCRdb running MiXCR on the multiplex PCR reads. The table includes around 40,000 distinct CDR3 sequences, about three fifths detected once. Germline V gene data show CDR1 as KGHDR and CDR2 as SFDVKD. CDR3 length: 15 amino acids. This clonotype was counted only a few times. The antigen remains unidentified. A junction end diverges from the germline sequence, so it may reflect a read error. No cell sorting was done before RNA was extracted from the tissue. More than 3 cm separated this lung sample from the edge of the tumor.

The chain couples TRBV24-1 to TRBJ2-2; D is possibly TRBD2 (5 bases). Sequenced sample: distant non-tumor lung tissue. This clonotype was obtained from a man between 45 and 60 years old with non-small cell lung cancer. As DNA, the CDR3 is TGTGCCACCAGTGGGCTTCCCCATTATACCGGGGAGCTGTCTTTT. Translated: CATSGLPHYTGELSF.